The TCR beta chain under discussion was sequenced for a study of Graves' ophthalmopathy and Graves' hyperthyroidism. RNA transcripts were the source from which TCR beta CDR3 regions were amplified. First-round RT-PCR relied on HTBI primers, and a second-round multiplex PCR came next. TCRdb re-analysed the multiplex PCR reads in MiXCR, keeping a single row per CDR3 protein. The sample holds over a million distinct CDR3 sequences, roughly 35% seen once. Trimming took off 5 bases at V and 8 bases at J, with 9 bases between the two ends. Germline assignment: CDR1 DFQATT and CDR2 SNEGSKA (reference sequence). The CDR3 consists of 11 residues.

This clonotype was obtained from an adult man with Graves' hyperthyroidism. V gene TRBV20-1 combines with J gene TRBJ1-4; TRBD1 is a possible D gene (5 bases). Sequenced material: peripheral blood or thyroid tissue (not recorded which). CDR3 residues: CSAQGVEKLFF. In DNA form, the CDR3 reads TGCAGTGCTCAAGGGGTAGAAAAACTGTTTTTT.